This T cell receptor beta chain was recorded in a study of blood T cell repertoires in COVID-19. Study-wide background: PBMCs, B-cell-depleted T cells, or T cells provided the cDNA or gDNA that made up the material.

V lost 0 bases and J 2 bases, leaving 9 bases between the germline ends. The V gene's germline CDR1 is SGHRS and CDR2 YFSETQ. This CDR3 region has 15 residues. Sequencing used immunoSEQ multiplex PCR; TCRdb keeps in-frame clones, though not all of them. The data show about 42,000 clones, with about 82% seen just once and around 64% held by the top ten. The sequenced material came from peripheral blood. The chain employs TRBV5-1 and TRBJ1-5; D ambiguous. This receptor was obtained from a man between 65 and 85 years old with acute or convalescent COVID-19. The chain's CDR3 is CASSLGDTRNQPQHF. CDR3 nucleotides: TGCGCCAGCAGCTTGGGAGACACTCGCAATCAGCCCCAGCATTTT.